This TCR beta chain derives from a study of T cells in tuberculosis. Assay used: immunoSEQ multiplex PCR; TCRdb lists only in-frame clones, some missing. The sample lists tens of thousands of clones; approximately 94% were seen once. The time point denotes: new active TB diagnosis, blood taken before or within 7 days of starting treatment. Per the germline V gene, CDR1 is SNHLY and CDR2 is FYNNEI. The CDR3 totals 15 residues. Trimming at V came to 8 bases and at J to 0 bases, leaving 5 bases not matched to a gene. This TCR was sampled from an adult with tuberculosis. Sequencing was performed on PBMCs, taken at tuberculosis diagnosis. The chain has TRBV2 and TRBJ2-2; 8 bases align to TRBD1. CDR3 coding DNA: TGTGCCAGCCGACGGGACAGGCCGAACACCGGGGAGCTGTTTTTT. Amino acid sequence: CASRRDRPNTGELFF.